This TCR beta chain was profiled in a study of T cells after yellow fever vaccination. V lost 0 bases and J 4 bases, leaving 11 bases between the germline ends. Looked up from germline, CDR1 is LGHNA and CDR2 is YSLEER. CDR3 size: 15 residues. The sample holds many counts of this clonotype. Its specificity is not known. Study results and limitations: FACS-sorted repertoires might harbor abundant contaminating clonotypes from the bulk population. Although most clonotypes did not, a small share appeared in both CD4 and CD8 compartments.

Template switching with 5'RACE generated the TCR cDNA and added a universal primer site and UMIs. TCRdb reanalysed the 5' RACE reads using MiXCR and keeps one entry per CDR3 protein. The sample lists 300,000 to 350,000 distinct CDR3 sequences, roughly 4.3% occurring once. V is TRBV4-3 and J is TRBJ2-3; D is uncertain. The receptor's source is a man between 18 and 29 years old who received the YFV17D yellow fever vaccine. The input for sequencing was PBMCs, taken 5 days after the yellow fever booster vaccination. CDR3 amino acids: CASSQEGRPSDTQYF. In DNA form, the CDR3 reads TGCGCCAGCAGCCAAGAAGGACGGCCTTCAGATACGCAGTATTTT.